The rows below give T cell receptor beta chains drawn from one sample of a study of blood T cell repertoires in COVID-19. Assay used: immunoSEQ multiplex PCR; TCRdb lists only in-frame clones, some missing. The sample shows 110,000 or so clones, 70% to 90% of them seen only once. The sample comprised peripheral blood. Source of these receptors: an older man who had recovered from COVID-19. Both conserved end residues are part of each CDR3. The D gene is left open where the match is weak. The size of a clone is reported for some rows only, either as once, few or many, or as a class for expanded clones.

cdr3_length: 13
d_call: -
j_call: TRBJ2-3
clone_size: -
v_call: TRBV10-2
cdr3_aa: CASSLQGADTQYF
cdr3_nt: TGCGCCAGCAGTTTACAGGGAGCAGATACGCAGTATTTT

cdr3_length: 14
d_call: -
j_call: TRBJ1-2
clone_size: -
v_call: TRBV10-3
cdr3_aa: CAISGGQGDYGYTF
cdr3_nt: TGTGCCATCAGTGGGGGACAAGGAGACTATGGCTACACCTTC

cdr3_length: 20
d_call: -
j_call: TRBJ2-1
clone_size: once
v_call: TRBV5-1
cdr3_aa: CASSLGFRGSGSSSYNEQFF
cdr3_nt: TGCGCCAGCAGCTTGGGTTTCAGGGGGAGCGGGAGTTCATCCTACAATGAGCAGTTCTTC

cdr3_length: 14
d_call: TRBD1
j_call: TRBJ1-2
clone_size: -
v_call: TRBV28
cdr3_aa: CASSSRQGAKGYTF
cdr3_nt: TGTGCCAGCAGTTCCCGACAGGGAGCGAAGGGCTACACCTTC

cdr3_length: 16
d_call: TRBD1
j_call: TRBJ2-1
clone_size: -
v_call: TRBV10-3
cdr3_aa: CAISEGPGTGGNEQFF
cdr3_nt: TGTGCCATCAGTGAGGGACCCGGGACAGGGGGGAATGAGCAGTTCTTC

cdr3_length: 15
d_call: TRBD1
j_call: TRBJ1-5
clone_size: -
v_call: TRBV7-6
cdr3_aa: CASSLTGGGGQPQHF
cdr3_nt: TGTGCCAGCAGCTTGACAGGGGGAGGAGGTCAGCCCCAGCATTTT

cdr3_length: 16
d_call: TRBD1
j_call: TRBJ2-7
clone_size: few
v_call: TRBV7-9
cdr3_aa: CASSSKDRGLSYEQYF
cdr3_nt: TGTGCCAGCAGTAGCAAAGACAGGGGCCTCTCCTACGAGCAGTACTTC

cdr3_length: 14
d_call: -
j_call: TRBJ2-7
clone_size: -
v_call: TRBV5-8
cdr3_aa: CASSPGDGTYEQYF
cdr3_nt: TGTGCCAGCAGCCCGGGGGACGGAACCTACGAGCAGTACTTC

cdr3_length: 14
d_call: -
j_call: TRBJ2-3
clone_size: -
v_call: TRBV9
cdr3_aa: CASSVGRYTDTQYF
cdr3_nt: TGTGCCAGCAGCGTGGGGAGATACACAGATACGCAGTATTTT

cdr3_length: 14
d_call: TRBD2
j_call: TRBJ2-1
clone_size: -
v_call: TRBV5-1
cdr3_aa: CASSGGDSYNEQFF
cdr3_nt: TGCGCCAGCTCGGGAGGGGACTCCTACAATGAGCAGTTCTTC

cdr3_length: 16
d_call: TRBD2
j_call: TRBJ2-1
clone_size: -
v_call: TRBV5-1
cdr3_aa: CASSSVAGGLRNEQFF
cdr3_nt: TGCGCCAGCAGCTCCGTAGCGGGGGGGCTGCGCAATGAGCAGTTCTTC

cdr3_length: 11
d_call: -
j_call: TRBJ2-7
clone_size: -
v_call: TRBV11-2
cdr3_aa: CASSSYDEQYF
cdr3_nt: TGTGCCAGCAGCTCCTATGACGAGCAGTACTTC

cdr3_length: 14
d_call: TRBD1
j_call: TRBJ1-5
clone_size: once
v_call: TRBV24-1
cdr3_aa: CATSDRTGLQPQHF
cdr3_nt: TGTGCCACCAGTGATCGGACAGGGCTCCAGCCCCAGCATTTT

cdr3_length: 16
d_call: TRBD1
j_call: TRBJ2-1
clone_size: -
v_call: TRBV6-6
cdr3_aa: CASSYSRQGGYNEQFF
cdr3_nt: TGTGCCAGCAGTTACTCAAGACAGGGGGGGTACAATGAGCAGTTCTTC

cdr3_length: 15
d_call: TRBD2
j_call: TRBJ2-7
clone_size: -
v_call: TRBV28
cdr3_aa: CASSLLPSGSREQYF
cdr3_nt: TGTGCCAGCAGTTTATTGCCTAGCGGGAGTAGGGAGCAGTACTTC

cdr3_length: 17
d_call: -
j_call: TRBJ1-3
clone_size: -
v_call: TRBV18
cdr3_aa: CASSPPGGGISGNTIYF
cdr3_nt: TGTGCCAGCTCACCTCCGGGCGGAGGGATCTCTGGAAACACCATATATTTT

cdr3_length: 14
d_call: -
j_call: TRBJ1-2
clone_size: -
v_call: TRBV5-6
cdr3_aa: CASSFWEGTYGYTF
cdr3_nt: TGTGCCAGCAGCTTCTGGGAGGGTACCTATGGCTACACCTTC

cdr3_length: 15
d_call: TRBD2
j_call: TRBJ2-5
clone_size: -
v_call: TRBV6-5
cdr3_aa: CASSLPRGGGETQYF
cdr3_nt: TGTGCCAGCAGCCTCCCCCGGGGGGGAGGGGAGACCCAGTACTTC

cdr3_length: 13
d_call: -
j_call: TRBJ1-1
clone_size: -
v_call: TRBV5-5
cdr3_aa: CASSRTDATEAFF
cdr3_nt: TGTGCCAGCAGCAGGACAGACGCCACTGAAGCTTTCTTT

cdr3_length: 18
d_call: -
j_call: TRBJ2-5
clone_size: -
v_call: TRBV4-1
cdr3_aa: CASSEVLSRERRTETQYF
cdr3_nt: TGCGCCAGCAGCGAGGTTCTTTCCCGGGAGAGGCGCACCGAGACCCAGTACTTC

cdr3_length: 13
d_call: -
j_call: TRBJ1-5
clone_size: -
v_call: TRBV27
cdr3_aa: CASSTQGNQPQHF
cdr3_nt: TGTGCCAGCTCCACCCAGGGCAATCAGCCCCAGCATTTT

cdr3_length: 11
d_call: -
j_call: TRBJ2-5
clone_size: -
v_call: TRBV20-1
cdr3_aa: CSTPGSETQYF
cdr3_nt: TGCAGTACCCCGGGGTCGGAGACCCAGTACTTC

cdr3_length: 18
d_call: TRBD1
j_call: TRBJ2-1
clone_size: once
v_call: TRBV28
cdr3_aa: CASSLLGRGLSSYNEQFF
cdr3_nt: TGTGCCAGCAGTCTCTTGGGCAGGGGGCTTTCGTCCTACAATGAGCAGTTCTTC

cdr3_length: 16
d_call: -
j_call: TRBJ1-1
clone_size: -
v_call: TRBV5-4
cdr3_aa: CASSHPALLGGTEAFF
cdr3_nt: TGTGCCAGCAGCCACCCGGCCTTACTGGGGGGGACTGAAGCTTTCTTT

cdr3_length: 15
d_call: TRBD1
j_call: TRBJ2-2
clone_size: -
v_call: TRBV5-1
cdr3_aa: CASSPYRGDTGELFF
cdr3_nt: TGCGCCAGCAGCCCCTACAGGGGGGACACCGGGGAGCTGTTTTTT

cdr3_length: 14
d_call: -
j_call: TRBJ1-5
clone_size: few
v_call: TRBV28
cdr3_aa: CASSTGHSNQPQHF
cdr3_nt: TGTGCCAGCAGTACGGGACACAGCAATCAGCCCCAGCATTTT

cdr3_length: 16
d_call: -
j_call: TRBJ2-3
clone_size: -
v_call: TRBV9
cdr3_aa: CASSVGFRGSTDTQYF
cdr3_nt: TGTGCCAGCAGCGTAGGTTTCCGGGGGAGCACAGATACGCAGTATTTT

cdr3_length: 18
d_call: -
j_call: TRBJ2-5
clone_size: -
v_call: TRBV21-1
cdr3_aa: CASSLRGASLPLQETQYF
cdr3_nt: TGTGCCAGCAGCTTACGGGGGGCTAGCCTACCATTACAAGAGACCCAGTACTTC

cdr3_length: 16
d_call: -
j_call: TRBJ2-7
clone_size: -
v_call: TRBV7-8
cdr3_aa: CASSSKILSPGVEQYF
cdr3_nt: TGTGCCAGCAGCTCTAAGATACTCTCCCCAGGGGTCGAGCAGTACTTC

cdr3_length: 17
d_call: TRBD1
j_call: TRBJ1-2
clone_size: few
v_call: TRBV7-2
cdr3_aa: CASSLYPGQGRSYGYTF
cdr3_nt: TGTGCCAGCAGCTTGTATCCGGGACAGGGGAGAAGCTATGGCTACACCTTC

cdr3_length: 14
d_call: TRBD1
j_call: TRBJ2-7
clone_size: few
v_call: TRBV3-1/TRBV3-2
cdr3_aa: CASSPGTGGYEQYF
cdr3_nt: TGTGCCAGCAGCCCGGGGACAGGGGGATACGAGCAGTACTTC

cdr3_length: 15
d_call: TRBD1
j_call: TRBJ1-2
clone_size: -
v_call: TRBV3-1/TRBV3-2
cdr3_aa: CASSQDDRGPYGYTF
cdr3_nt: TGTGCCAGCAGCCAAGATGACAGGGGGCCCTATGGCTACACCTTC

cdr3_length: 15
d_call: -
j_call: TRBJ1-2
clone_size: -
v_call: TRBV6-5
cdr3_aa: CASTSTQGSNYGYTF
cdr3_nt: TGTGCCAGCACCTCTACTCAGGGGTCGAACTATGGCTACACCTTC

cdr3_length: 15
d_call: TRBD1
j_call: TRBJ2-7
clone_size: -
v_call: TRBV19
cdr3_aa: CASSIEDRVSYEQYF
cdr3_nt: TGTGCCAGTAGTATAGAGGACAGGGTCTCCTACGAGCAGTACTTC

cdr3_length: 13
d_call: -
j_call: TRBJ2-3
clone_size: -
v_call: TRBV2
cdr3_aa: CASGRGRTDTQYF
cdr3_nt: TGTGCCAGCGGGCGGGGCCGCACAGATACGCAGTATTTT

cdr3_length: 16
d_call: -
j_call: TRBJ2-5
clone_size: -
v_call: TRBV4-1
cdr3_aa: CASSFGEPGIQETQYF
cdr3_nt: TGCGCCAGCAGCTTCGGGGAACCAGGAATCCAAGAGACCCAGTACTTC

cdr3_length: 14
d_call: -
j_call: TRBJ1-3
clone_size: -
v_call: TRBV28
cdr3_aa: CASSLAQIGNTIYF
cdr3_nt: TGTGCCAGCAGTTTGGCACAGATTGGAAACACCATATATTTT

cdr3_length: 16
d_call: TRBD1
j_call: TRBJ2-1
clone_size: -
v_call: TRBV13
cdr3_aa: CASSFSPGQAYNEQFF
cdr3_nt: TGTGCCAGCAGCTTTTCCCCGGGACAGGCCTACAATGAGCAGTTCTTC

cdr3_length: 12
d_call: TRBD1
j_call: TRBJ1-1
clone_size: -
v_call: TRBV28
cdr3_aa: CASRGTVYEAFF
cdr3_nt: TGTGCCAGCAGAGGGACAGTCTATGAAGCTTTCTTT

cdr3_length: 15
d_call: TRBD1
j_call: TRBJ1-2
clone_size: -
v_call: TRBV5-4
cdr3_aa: CASSPGQGEGYGYTF
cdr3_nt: TGTGCCAGCAGCCCCGGACAGGGGGAGGGCTATGGCTACACCTTC

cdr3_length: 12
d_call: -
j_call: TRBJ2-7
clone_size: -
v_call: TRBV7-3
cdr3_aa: CASRGLWAEQYF
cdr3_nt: TGTGCCAGCAGGGGCCTTTGGGCCGAGCAGTACTTC

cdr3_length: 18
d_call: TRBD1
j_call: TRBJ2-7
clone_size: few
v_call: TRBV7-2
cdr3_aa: CASSLALGQGSRAHEQYF
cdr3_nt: TGTGCCAGCAGCTTAGCGCTGGGACAGGGGTCTCGGGCTCACGAGCAGTACTTC

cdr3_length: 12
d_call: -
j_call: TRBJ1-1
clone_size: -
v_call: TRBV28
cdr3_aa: CASSFQGPGAFF
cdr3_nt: TGTGCCAGCAGTTTTCAGGGGCCTGGAGCTTTCTTT

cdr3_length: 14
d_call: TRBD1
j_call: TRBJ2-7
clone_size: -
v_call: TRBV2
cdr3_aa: CASRGDRFSYEQYF
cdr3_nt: TGTGCCAGCAGGGGGGACAGGTTCTCCTACGAGCAGTACTTC

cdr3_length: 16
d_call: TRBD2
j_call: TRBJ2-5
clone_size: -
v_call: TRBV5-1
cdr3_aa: CASSLAGLAGQETQYF
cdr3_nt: TGCGCCAGCAGCTTGGCGGGACTAGCGGGCCAAGAGACCCAGTACTTC

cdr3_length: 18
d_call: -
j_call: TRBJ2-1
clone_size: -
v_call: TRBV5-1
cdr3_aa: CASSLWALSGLSYNEQFF
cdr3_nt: TGCGCCAGCAGCTTGTGGGCCCTGTCGGGACTCTCCTACAATGAGCAGTTCTTC